This TCR beta chain is from a study of blood T cell repertoires in COVID-19. Overall study: PBMCs, B-cell-depleted T cells, or T cells provided the cDNA or gDNA that made up the material.

The V gene end was trimmed by 8 bases and the J gene end by 6 bases; junction bases not matched to a gene: 1. The CDR3 is 11 residues long. CDR1 and CDR2 from the germline V gene are DFQATT and SNEGSKA (reference sequence). Cohort 3 donors were reported recovered after two negative PCRs, clearance, or symptom resolution. Repertoires were generated with immunoSEQ multiplex PCR, while TCRdb's copy carries only in-frame clones and drops some. The top ten hold less than 0.85% of the sample, which has around 200,000 clones, around 91% seen once. Sequencing was performed on PBMCs or T cells enriched from blood (not recorded which). The J gene is TRBJ2-1, the V gene TRBV20-1; 10 bases agree with TRBD2. This receptor was identified in a woman under 30 who had recovered from COVID-19. CDR3 residues: CSRLAGNEQFF. In nucleotides, the CDR3 is TGCAGTCGACTAGCGGGCAATGAGCAGTTCTTC.